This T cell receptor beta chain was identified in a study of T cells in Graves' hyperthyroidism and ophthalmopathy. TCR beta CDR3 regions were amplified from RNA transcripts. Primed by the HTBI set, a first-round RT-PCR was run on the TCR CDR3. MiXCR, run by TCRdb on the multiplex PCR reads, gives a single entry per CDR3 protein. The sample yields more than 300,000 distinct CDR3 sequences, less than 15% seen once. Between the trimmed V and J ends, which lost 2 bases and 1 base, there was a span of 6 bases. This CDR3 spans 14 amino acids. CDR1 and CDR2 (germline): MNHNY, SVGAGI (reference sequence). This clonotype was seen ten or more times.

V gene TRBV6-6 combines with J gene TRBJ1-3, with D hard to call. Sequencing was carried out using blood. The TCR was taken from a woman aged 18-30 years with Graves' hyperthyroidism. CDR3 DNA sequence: TGTGCCAGCAGTTACAAGGGTTCTGGAAACACCATATATTTT. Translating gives CASSYKGSGNTIYF.